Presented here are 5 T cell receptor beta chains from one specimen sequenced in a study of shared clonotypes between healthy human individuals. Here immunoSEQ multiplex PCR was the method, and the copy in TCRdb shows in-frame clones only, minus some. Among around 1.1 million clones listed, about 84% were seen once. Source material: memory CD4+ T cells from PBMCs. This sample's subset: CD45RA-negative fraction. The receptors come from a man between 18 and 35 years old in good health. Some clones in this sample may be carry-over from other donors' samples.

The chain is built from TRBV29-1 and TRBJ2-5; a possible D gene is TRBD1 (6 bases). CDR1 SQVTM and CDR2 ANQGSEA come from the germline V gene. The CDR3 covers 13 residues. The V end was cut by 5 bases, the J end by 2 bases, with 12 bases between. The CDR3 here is CSVTGTPQETQYF. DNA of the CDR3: TGCAGCGTTACCGGGACACCTCAAGAGACCCAGTACTTC. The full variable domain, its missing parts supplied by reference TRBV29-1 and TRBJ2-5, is SAVISQKPSRDICQRGTSLTIQCQVDSQVTMMFWYRQQPGQSLTLIATANQGSEATYESGFVIDKFPISRPNLTFSTLTVSNMSPEDSSIYLCSVTGTPQETQYFGPGTRLLVL.

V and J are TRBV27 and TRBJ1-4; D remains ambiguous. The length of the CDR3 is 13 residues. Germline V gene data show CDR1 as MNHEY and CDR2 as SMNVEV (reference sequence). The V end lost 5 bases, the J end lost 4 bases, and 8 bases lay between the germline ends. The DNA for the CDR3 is TGTGCCAGCAGTCCCCAACGTAATGAAAAACTGTTTTTT. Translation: CASSPQRNEKLFF.

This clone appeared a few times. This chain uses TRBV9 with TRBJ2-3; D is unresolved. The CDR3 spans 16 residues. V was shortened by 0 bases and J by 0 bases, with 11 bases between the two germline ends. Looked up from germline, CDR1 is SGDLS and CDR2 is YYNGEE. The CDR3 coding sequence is TGTGCCAGCAGCGTAGCCCAGCGACCCAGCACAGATACGCAGTATTTT. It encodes CASSVAQRPSTDTQYF.

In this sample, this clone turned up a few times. CDR3 DNA: TGTGCCAGCAGCATAGGTTCGGCTAACTATGGCTACACCTTC. Its protein is CASSIGSANYGYTF. This chain uses TRBV7-9 with TRBJ1-2, with D unclear. This CDR3 is built from 14 residues. Germline lookup yields CDR1 SEHNR and CDR2 FQNEAQ (reference sequence). V dropped 5 bases and J dropped 0 bases, with 10 bases sitting between them.

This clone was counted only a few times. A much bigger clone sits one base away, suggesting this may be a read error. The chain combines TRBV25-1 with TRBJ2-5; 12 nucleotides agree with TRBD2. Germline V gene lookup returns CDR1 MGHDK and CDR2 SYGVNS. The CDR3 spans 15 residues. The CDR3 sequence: CASSRLAGVGETQHF. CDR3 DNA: TGTGCCAGCAGCCGACTAGCGGGAGTCGGTGAGACCCAGCACTTC.